This is a list of T cell receptor beta chains from one sample in a study of T cell responses to AZD1222 COVID-19 vaccine. Produced via immunoSEQ multiplex PCR; TCRdb's table is partial and in-frame only. The data show 100,000 to 150,000 clones, 80% to 95% seen once. Sequenced material: peripheral blood, taken on day 0 of MenACWY control vaccination. These receptors all come from an adult in good health. The CDR3 runs from the conserved cysteine through the conserved F or W. The order of the fields is CDR3 protein, clone size, V gene, J gene. Where a row states a size, it is once, few, many or the class of an expanded clone; other rows omit it.

CDR3aa: CASQMTGIIGYTF
abundance: .
v_gene: TRBV19
j_gene: TRBJ1-2

CDR3aa: CASSFWTGIITATNEKLFF
abundance: .
v_gene: TRBV5-6
j_gene: TRBJ1-4

CDR3aa: CASSPPRATGPETQYF
abundance: .
v_gene: TRBV28
j_gene: TRBJ2-5

CDR3aa: CASIPTGGYNSPLHF
abundance: once
v_gene: TRBV28
j_gene: TRBJ1-6

CDR3aa: CATSDTGGGNQPQHF
abundance: few
v_gene: TRBV24-1
j_gene: TRBJ1-5

CDR3aa: CASSLGANYGYTF
abundance: once
v_gene: TRBV27
j_gene: TRBJ1-2

CDR3aa: CSARKEETQYF
abundance: .
v_gene: TRBV20-1
j_gene: TRBJ2-5

CDR3aa: CASSPTASNYGYTF
abundance: .
v_gene: TRBV18
j_gene: TRBJ1-2

CDR3aa: CASSLGDEQFF
abundance: .
v_gene: TRBV18
j_gene: TRBJ2-1

CDR3aa: CAWSVSENTEAFF
abundance: .
v_gene: TRBV30
j_gene: TRBJ1-1

CDR3aa: CASSLRARNEKLFF
abundance: .
v_gene: TRBV5-6
j_gene: TRBJ1-4

CDR3aa: CASSLGLAGGSYNEQFF
abundance: few
v_gene: TRBV13
j_gene: TRBJ2-1

CDR3aa: CASSFKNSPLHF
abundance: .
v_gene: TRBV3-1/TRBV3-2
j_gene: TRBJ1-6

CDR3aa: CASRFSGTINSGANVLTF
abundance: .
v_gene: TRBV27
j_gene: TRBJ2-6

CDR3aa: CASSLAAGSYNEQFF
abundance: .
v_gene: TRBV7-2
j_gene: TRBJ2-1

CDR3aa: CASSLAGTALYGYTF
abundance: .
v_gene: TRBV7-8
j_gene: TRBJ1-2